This T cell receptor (beta chain) stems from a study of blood T cell repertoires in COVID-19. Seattle patients were enrolled while actively infected and followed longitudinally. The CDR3 covers 15 residues. V was trimmed by 2 bases and J by 5 bases, leaving 15 bases between them. Germline loops: CDR1 LNHDA, CDR2 SQIVND (reference sequence). In the authors' workflow: Using reference gene primer amplification, nucleated cell counts were estimated. Sequenced by immunoSEQ multiplex PCR; TCRdb stores in-frame clones only, minus some. V, J and clone size were drawn from that table, and D and trimming were deduced from the DNA. In the table there are over 200,000 clones, 85% to 90% of which are singletons.

The sample consisted of peripheral blood. The TCR comes from a young man with COVID-19, enrolled during active disease. This chain links TRBV19 with TRBJ1-1; a weak D match, TRBD1 (5 bases). The DNA of the CDR3 is TGTGCCAGTAGTATATCAGGCAGGGTGTGGACTGAAGCTTTCTTT. It yields the protein CASSISGRVWTEAFF.